This T cell receptor (beta chain) was profiled in a study of shared clonotypes between healthy human individuals. Every immunoSEQ plate was one replicate of a subset's evenly spread DNA. Data came from immunoSEQ multiplex PCR; TCRdb stores just in-frame clones and leaves some out. There are hundreds of thousands of clones in the sample; roughly 79% occur only once, and about 11% lies in the top ten. Concerning this clone itself: The sample carries other DNA sequences with the same CDR3.

The sequencing input was PBMCs. This receptor was taken from a woman aged 40 to 49 in good health. Some clones in this sample may be carry-over from other donors' samples.

CDR3 residues: CASSGQNNQPQHF. The CDR3 nucleotides read TGTGCCAGTAGTGGACAAAACAATCAGCCCCAGCATTTT. The chain couples TRBV19 to TRBJ1-5; the D gene is possibly TRBD1 (5 bases). Trimming cost V 5 bases and J 3 bases, with 8 bases left between them. The CDR3 contains 13 residues. Germline loops: CDR1 LNHDA, CDR2 SQIVND (reference sequence).